This entry lists 12 T cell receptor beta chains sequenced from one sample in a study of T cells after yellow fever vaccination. Via MiXCR, TCRdb re-called the 5' RACE reads, giving one row per CDR3 protein. Of approximately 550,000 distinct CDR3 sequences listed, about a fifth were seen once; the top ten hold roughly an eighth. The input for sequencing was PBMCs, taken 15 days after the yellow fever booster vaccination. These receptors came from a young man who received the YFV17D yellow fever vaccine.

In this sample, this clonotype turned up a few times. The gene calls are TRBV5-1 and TRBJ1-1; the D is unclear. The CDR3 contains 16 residues. CDR1 and CDR2 from the germline V gene are SGHRS and YFSETQ. Trimming cost V 0 bases and J 3 bases, with 15 bases left between them. Here the CDR3 DNA reads TGCGCCAGCAGCTTGGCCGGACGGGATTTGGACACTGAAGCTTTCTTT. Translated, it gives CASSLAGRDLDTEAFF.

The rearrangement uses TRBV7-9 and TRBJ2-1; 11 bases line up with TRBD1. CDR1 is SEHNR and CDR2 is FQNEAQ in the germline V gene (reference sequence). With V trimmed by 5 bases and J by 9 bases, 3 bases remained unmatched. This CDR3 spans 13 amino acids. The CDR3 is CASSPDRGPEQFF. Written as DNA, the CDR3 is TGTGCCAGCAGCCCGGACAGGGGGCCTGAGCAGTTCTTC.

V usage is TRBV7-2 and J usage is TRBJ1-5; D is uncertain. CDR3 length equals 13 residues. CDR1 and CDR2 from the germline V gene are SGHTA and FQGNSA. V lost 2 bases, J lost 7 bases, and 9 bases lay in between. The CDR3 DNA is TGTGCCAGCAGCTTAAGTTTGGAGCAGCCCCAGCATTTT. Residues: CASSLSLEQPQHF.

The rearrangement uses TRBV14 and TRBJ2-3, with 9 nucleotides matching TRBD1. V dropped 5 bases and J dropped 3; count of bases not matched to a gene: 6. The CDR3 totals 15 residues. Germline-derived CDR1 and CDR2 are SGHDN and FVKESK. CDR3 residues: CASSKTGGGTDTQYF. CDR3 sequence (DNA): TGTGCCAGCAGCAAGACAGGGGGAGGAACAGATACGCAGTATTTT.

This rearrangement joins TRBV7-2 to TRBJ2-3; no definite D call. The germline CDR1 and CDR2 sequences are SGHTA and FQGNSA. The CDR3 loop spans 18 amino acids. Deletions cut 0 bases from V and 2 bases from J, with 18 bases between. The CDR3 bases are TGTGCCAGCAGCTTAGCCCCCGGTTTAGCTAGGGTCACAGATACGCAGTATTTT. It codes for CASSLAPGLARVTDTQYF.

This clonotype occurred a few times. V usage is TRBV4-3 and J usage is TRBJ2-3, with no clear D. Trimming removed 4 bases at V and 2 bases at J, with 13 bases between. Germline CDR1 reads LGHNA; CDR2 reads YSLEER. The CDR3 loop spans 15 amino acids. CDR3 coding DNA: TGCGCCAGCAGCCGCTCTGGGCAGTACACAGATACGCAGTATTTT. Translating it yields CASSRSGQYTDTQYF.

The J gene is TRBJ2-6, the V gene TRBV18; 7 bases agree with TRBD1. The CDR3 has 17 residues. Germline-derived CDR1 and CDR2 are KGHSH and LQKENI. Trimming took 3 bases from V and 4 from J; bases not matched to a gene: 9. CDR3 sequence: CASSPRQGATGANVLTF. The CDR3 region has the DNA TGTGCCAGCTCACCCCGACAGGGTGCCACGGGGGCCAACGTCCTGACTTTC.

This clonotype was seen a handful of times. The chain links TRBV9 to TRBJ2-1; the D gene is possibly TRBD1 (6 bases). Germline CDR1 SGDLS, CDR2 YYNGEE. There are 16 residues in the CDR3. Deletions cut 0 bases from V and 2 bases from J, with 12 bases between. The CDR3 bases are TGTGCCAGCAGCGTAGGGTTGTCAGGGGCCTACAATGAGCAGTTCTTC. This translates into CASSVGLSGAYNEQFF.

This clonotype was recorded a few times. The chain carries TRBV5-1 and TRBJ2-3, with a tentative D call TRBD1 (6 bases). V lost 4 bases and J lost 0, with 12 bases in between. Germline V gene data show CDR1 as SGHRS and CDR2 as YFSETQ. The CDR3 is made up of 15 amino acids. The CDR3 reads CASSLPTGSTDTQYF. The CDR3 DNA reads TGCGCCAGCAGCCTACCAACAGGGAGCACAGATACGCAGTATTTT.

This clonotype was observed a few times. V and J are TRBV3-1 and TRBJ2-5; D is ambiguous. Per germline, CDR1 LGHDT and CDR2 YNNKEL (reference sequence). The CDR3 is made up of 13 amino acids. Trimming removed 2 bases at V and 4 bases at J, with 8 bases between. CDR3 sequence (DNA): TGTGCCAGCAGCCAATTTGGATCAGAGACCCAGTACTTC. Translation gives CASSQFGSETQYF.

In this sample, this clonotype turned up a few times. The chain links TRBV29-1 to TRBJ1-1; the match to TRBD1 covers 9 bases. The germline gives CDR1 SQVTM, CDR2 ANQGSEA. V lost 7 bases and J lost 3; bases outside the gene matches: 9. This CDR3 is 14 amino acids long. CDR3 in DNA: TGCAGCGCCTCACCGGGACAGGGTGACACTGAAGCTTTCTTT. This encodes CSASPGQGDTEAFF. Drawing the rest from reference TRBV29-1 and TRBJ1-1, the complete variable domain is SAVISQKPSRDICQRGTSLTIQCQVDSQVTMMFWYRQQPGQSLTLIATANQGSEATYESGFVIDKFPISRPNLTFSTLTVSNMSPEDSSIYLCSASPGQGDTEAFFGQGTRLTVV.

The rearrangement links TRBV11-2 to TRBJ2-7, with 12 bases identical to TRBD2. Germline assignment: CDR1 SGHAT and CDR2 FQNNGV. This CDR3 comprises 15 residues. V shed 5 bases, J shed 6 bases, and the junction held 8 bases outside the gene matches. Here the CDR3 reads CASSHGLAGRGEQYF. The CDR3 nucleotides read TGTGCCAGCAGCCACGGACTAGCGGGAAGGGGCGAGCAGTACTTC.